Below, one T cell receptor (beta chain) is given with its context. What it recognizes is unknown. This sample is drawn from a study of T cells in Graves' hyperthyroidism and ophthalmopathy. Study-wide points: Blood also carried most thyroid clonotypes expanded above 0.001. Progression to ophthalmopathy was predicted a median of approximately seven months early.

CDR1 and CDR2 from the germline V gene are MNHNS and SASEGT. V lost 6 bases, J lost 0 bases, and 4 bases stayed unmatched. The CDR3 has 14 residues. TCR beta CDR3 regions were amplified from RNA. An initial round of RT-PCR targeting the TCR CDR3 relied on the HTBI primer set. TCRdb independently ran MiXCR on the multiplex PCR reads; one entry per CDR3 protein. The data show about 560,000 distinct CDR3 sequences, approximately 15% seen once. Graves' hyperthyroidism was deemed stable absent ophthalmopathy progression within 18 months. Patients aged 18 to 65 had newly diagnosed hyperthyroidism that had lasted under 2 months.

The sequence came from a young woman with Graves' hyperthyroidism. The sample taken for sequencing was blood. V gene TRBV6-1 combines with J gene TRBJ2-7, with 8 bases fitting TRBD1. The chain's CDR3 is CASRRTGSSYEQYF. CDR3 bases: TGTGCCAGCAGAAGGACAGGGTCCTCCTACGAGCAGTACTTC.